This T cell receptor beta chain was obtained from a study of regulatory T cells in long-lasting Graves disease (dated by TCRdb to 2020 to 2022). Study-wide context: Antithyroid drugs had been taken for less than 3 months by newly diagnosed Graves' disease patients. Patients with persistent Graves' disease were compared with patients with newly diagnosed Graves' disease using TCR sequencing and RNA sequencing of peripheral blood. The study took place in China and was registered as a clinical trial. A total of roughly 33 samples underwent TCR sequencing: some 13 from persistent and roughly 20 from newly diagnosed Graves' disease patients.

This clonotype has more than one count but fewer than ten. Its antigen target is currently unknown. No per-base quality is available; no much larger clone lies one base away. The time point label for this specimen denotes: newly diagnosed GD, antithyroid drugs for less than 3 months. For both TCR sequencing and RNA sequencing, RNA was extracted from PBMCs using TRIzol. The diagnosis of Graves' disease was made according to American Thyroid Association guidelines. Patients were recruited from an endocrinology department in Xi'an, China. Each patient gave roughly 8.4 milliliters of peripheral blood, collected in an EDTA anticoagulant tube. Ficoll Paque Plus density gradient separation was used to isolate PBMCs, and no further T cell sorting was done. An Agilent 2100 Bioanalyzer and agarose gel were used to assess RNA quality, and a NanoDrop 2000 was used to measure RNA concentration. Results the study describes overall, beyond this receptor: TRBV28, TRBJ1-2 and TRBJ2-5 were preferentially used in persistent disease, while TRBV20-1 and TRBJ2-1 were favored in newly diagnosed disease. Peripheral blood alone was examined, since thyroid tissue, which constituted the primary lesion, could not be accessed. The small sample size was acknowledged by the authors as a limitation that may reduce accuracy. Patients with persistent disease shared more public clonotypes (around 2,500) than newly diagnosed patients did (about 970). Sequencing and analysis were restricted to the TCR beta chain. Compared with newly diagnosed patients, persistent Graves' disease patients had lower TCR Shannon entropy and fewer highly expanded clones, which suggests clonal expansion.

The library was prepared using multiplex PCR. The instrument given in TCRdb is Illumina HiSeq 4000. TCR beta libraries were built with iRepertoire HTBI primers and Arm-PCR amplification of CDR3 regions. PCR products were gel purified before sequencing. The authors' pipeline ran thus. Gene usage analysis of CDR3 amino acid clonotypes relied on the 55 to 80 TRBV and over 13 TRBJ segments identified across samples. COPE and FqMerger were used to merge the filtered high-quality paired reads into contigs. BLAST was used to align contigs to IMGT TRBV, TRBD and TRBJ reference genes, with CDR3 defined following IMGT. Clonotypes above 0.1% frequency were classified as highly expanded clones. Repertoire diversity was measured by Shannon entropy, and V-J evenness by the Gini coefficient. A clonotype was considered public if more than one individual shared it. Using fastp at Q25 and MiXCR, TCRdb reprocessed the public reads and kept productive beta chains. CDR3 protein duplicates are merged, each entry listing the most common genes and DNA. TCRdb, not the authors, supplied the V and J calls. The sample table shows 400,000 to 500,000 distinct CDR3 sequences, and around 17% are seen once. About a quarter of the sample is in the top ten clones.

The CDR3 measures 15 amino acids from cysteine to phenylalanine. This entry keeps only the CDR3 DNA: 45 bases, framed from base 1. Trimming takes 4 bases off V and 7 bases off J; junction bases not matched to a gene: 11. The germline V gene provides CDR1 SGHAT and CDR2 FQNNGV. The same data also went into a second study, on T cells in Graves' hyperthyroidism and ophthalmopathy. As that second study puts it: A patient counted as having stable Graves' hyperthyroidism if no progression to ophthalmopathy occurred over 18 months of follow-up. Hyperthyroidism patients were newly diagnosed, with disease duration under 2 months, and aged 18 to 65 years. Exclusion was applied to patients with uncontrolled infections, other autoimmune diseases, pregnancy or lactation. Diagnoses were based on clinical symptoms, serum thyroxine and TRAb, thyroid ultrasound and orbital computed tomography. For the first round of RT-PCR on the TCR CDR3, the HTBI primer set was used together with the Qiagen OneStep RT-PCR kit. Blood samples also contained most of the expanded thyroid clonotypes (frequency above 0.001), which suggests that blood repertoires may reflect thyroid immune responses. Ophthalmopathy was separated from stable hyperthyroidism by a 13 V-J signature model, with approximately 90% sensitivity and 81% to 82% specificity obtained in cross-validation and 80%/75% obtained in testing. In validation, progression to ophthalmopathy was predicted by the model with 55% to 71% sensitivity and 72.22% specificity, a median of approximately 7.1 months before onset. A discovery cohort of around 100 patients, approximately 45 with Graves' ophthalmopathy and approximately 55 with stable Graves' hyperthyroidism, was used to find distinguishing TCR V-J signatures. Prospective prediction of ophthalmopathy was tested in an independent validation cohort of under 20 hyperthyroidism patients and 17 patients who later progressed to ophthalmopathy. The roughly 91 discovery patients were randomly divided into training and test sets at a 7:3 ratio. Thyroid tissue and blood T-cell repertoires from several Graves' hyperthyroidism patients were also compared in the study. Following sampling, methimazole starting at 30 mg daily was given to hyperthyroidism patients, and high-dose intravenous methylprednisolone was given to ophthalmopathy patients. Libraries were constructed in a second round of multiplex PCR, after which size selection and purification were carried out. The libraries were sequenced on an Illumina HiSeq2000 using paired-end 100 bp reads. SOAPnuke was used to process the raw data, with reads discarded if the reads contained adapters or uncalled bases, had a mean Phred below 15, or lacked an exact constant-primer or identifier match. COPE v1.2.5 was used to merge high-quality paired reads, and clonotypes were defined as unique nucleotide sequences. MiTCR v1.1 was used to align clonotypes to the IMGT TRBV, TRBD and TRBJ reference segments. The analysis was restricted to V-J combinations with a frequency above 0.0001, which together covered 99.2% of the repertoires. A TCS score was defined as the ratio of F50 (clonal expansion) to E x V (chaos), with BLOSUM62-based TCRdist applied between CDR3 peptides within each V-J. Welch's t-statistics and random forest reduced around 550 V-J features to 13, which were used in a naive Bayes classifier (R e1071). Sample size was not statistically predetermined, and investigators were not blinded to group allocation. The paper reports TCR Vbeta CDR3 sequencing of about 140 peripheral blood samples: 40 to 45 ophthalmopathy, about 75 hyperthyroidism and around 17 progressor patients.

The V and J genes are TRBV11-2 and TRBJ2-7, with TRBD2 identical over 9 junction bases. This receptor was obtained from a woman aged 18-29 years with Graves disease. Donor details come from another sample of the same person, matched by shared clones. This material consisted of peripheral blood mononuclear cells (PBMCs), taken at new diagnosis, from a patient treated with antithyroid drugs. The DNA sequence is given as TGTGCCAGCAGCTCCACCGGGACTAGCTGGGGAGAGCAGTACTTC. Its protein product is CASSSTGTSWGEQYF. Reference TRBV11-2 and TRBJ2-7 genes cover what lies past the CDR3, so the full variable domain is EAGVAQSPRYKIIEKRQSVAFWCNPISGHATLYWYQQILGQGPKLLIQFQNNGVVDDSQLPKDRFSAERLKGVDSTLKIQPAKLEDSAVYLCASSSTGTSWGEQYFGPGTRLTVT.